Listed here is a single TCR beta chain. Its antigen remains undetermined. No clone much larger than this one lies a single base away; base qualities are absent. The sample is drawn from a study of control samples from healthy donors and cancer patients (dated by TCRdb to the early 2020s). The CDR1 and CDR2 encoded by the germline V gene are KGHDR and SFDVKD. The CDR3 measures 18 amino acids from cysteine to phenylalanine. The sequence is cut down to CDR3 DNA, 54 bases in frame from base 1. V ends up 4 bases short and J 0 bases short, with an unmatched junction base count of 7. The method behind the library was the immunoSEQ multiplex PCR assay. TCRdb provides this immuneACCESS table in a form limited to in-frame rearrangements. Some clones are lacking; in checked studies, under half of them reflect an unresolved V gene, and why the rest are absent is not known. This sample comprises about 150,000 clones, 75% to 95% of them detected only once. The ten biggest clones cover approximately 3.4% of the sample.

Sequenced material: blood. The rearranged chain carries TRBV24-1 and TRBJ1-4; TRBD1 matches 10 bases in the middle. The receptor's source is a man aged 25-45 years in good health. The nucleotide sequence reads TGTGCCACCAGTGAGGGACAGGGGCCTGTTGCAACTAATGAAAAACTGTTTTTT. Translated, it gives CATSEGQGPVATNEKLFF.